This T cell receptor (beta chain) is from a study of shared clonotypes between healthy human individuals. Study at large: Donors consisted of two women and a few men between 18 and 49.

On this clone itself: Antigen unknown.

Notes on the study in general: Generation probabilities were higher for clonotypes shared across all four sorted-subset donors than for unshared ones. Sampling was confined to blood; repertoires within tissues likely differ.

TCRdb's table, derived via immunoSEQ multiplex PCR, lists solely in-frame clones and lacks some. The sample records 2 million to 2.5 million clones, 93% being singletons. Every donor, a Caucasian adult, lived in Nashville, Tennessee. The CDR3 totals 15 residues. Germline lookup yields CDR1 SGDLS and CDR2 YYNGEE. Unmatched junction bases numbered 4, after V lost 4 bases and J lost 4 bases. The rearrangement uses TRBV9 and TRBJ2-2; 10 bases are shared with TRBD1. The sequenced sample was naive CD4+ T cells from PBMCs. The subset was: CD45RA+ positively selected. This sequence originates from a man in his late teens or twenties in good health. Some clones in this sample may be carry-over from other donors' samples. DNA for the CDR3: TGTGCCAGCAGCCCCTGGACAGGGGGCACCGGGGAGCTGTTTTTT. This encodes CASSPWTGGTGELFF.